This T cell receptor beta chain emerged from a study of T-cell memory formation after mild COVID-19. TCRalpha and TCRbeta libraries used 5'RACE with constant-segment primers and UMIs. Using its own MiXCR run on the 5' RACE reads, TCRdb lists one record per CDR3 protein. The sample shows about 200,000 distinct CDR3 sequences, 9.5% of them seen only once. The CDR3 has 13 residues. Trimming pared 4 bases from V and 10 bases from J, leaving 13 bases between. Per germline, CDR1 KGHDR and CDR2 SFDVKD. The table lists this clonotype with a count of one. The sequence was obtained from a man in his late teens or twenties who had mild COVID-19 (a few samples of this study predate the infection). Cell type and time point are not known. Sequencing was done on a sample of PBMCs or a T cell subset sorted from them (not recorded which). The V gene is TRBV24-1, the J gene TRBJ2-1; D possibly uses TRBD1 or TRBD2 (6 bases each). CDR3 amino acids: CATSDPFGGEQFF. The CDR3 region has the DNA TGTGCCACCAGTGACCCCTTCGGGGGCGAGCAGTTCTTC.